This T cell receptor beta chain comes out of a study of shared clonotypes between healthy human individuals. In the study overall: Every donor yielded three CD4 naive, three CD4 memory, two CD8 naive and one CD8 memory plate. Study conclusions and caveats: Rarefaction showed that sequencing of sorted subsets was incomplete (despite large depth). Larger estimated richness was generally seen in naive subsets than in memory subsets.

Germline values: CDR1 SGHAT, CDR2 FQNNGV. CDR3 length equals 15 residues. The V and J ends lost 3 bases and 4 bases, in that order; junction bases with no gene match: 5. Of note for this clone: Its antigen is still unknown.

Generated by immunoSEQ multiplex PCR, the TCRdb table keeps only in-frame clones and is missing some. Of 2 million to 2.5 million clones listed, approximately 94% are singletons. This clonotype originated in a man younger than 30 in good health. This chain links TRBV11-2 with TRBJ2-1, with 8 bases aligning to TRBD2. Sequencing was performed on naive CD4+ T cells sorted from blood. Subset meaning: CD45RA+ positively selected. This chain's CDR3 is CASSFGGGPYNEQFF. CDR3 nucleotides: TGTGCCAGCAGCTTCGGCGGGGGGCCGTACAATGAGCAGTTCTTC.